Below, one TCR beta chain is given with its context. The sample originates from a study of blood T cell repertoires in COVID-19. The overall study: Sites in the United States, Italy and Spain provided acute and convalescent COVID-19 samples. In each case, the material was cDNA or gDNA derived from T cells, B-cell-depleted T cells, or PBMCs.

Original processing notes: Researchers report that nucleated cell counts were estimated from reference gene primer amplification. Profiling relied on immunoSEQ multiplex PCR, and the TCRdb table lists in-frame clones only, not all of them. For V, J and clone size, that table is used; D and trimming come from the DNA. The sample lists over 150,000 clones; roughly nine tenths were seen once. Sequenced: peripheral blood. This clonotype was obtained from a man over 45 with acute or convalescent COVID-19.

CDR3 residues: CASRASGRDTGELFF. For the CDR3, the DNA is TGTGCCAGCAGGGCTAGCGGGAGGGACACCGGGGAGCTGTTTTTT. The gene calls are TRBV27 and TRBJ2-2; TRBD2 matches at 12 bases. Trimming at V came to 6 bases and at J to 3 bases, leaving 2 bases not matched to a gene. This CDR3 is 15 amino acids long. CDR1 is MNHEY and CDR2 is SMNVEV in the germline V gene (reference sequence).